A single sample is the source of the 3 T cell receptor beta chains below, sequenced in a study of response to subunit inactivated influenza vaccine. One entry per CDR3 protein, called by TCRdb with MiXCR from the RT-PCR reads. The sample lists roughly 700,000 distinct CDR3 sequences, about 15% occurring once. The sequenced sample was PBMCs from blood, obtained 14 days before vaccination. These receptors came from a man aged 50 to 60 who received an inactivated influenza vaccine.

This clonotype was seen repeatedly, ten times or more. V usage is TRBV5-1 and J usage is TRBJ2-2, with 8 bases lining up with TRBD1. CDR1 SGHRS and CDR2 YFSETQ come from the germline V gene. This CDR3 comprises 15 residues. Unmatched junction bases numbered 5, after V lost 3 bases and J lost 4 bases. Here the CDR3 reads CASSWGTGSTGELFF. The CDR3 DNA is TGCGCCAGCAGCTGGGGGACAGGATCCACCGGGGAGCTGTTTTTT.

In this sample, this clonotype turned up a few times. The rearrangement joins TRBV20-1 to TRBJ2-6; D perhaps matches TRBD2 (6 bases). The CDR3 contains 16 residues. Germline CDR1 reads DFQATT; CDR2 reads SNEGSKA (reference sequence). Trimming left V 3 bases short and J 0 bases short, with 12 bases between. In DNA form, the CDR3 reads TGCAGTGCTAGTGCGGGAATATACTCTGGGGCCAACGTCCTGACTTTC. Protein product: CSASAGIYSGANVLTF.

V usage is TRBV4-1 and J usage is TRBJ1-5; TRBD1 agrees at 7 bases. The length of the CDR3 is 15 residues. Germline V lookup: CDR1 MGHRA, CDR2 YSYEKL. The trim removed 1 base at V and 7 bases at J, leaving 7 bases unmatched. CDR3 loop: CASSQGQGGVQPQHF. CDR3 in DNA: TGCGCCAGCAGCCAAGGACAGGGCGGGGTACAGCCCCAGCATTTT.